This TCR beta chain was sequenced during a study of Ad26.COV2.S vaccination and SARS-CoV-2 variants. Assay used: immunoSEQ multiplex PCR; TCRdb lists only in-frame clones, some missing. The sample carries hundreds of thousands of clones, about 88% recorded once. The CDR3 sequence is 13 residues long. The V gene lost 2 bases and the J gene lost 3 bases, with 8 bases spanning the gap. CDR1 and CDR2 (germline): SGHRS, YFSETQ. Treatment in this sample: some 20 received Ad26.COV2.S at low or high dose, single or two shots; about 5 received placebo; per-sample allocation not given. Each sample was drawn 63 days after the first injection (of vaccine or placebo).

Sequences were derived from peripheral blood, sampled in a trial of Ad26.COV2.S vaccine versus placebo. The chain uses TRBV5-1 and TRBJ2-5, with D maybe TRBD1 (5 bases). The sequence was obtained from a person aged 18-60 years who received the Ad26.COV2.S COVID-19 vaccine or a placebo. CDR3 bases: TGCGCCAGCAGCTTTTCCAGGGAAGAGACCCAGTACTTC. This encodes CASSFSREETQYF.